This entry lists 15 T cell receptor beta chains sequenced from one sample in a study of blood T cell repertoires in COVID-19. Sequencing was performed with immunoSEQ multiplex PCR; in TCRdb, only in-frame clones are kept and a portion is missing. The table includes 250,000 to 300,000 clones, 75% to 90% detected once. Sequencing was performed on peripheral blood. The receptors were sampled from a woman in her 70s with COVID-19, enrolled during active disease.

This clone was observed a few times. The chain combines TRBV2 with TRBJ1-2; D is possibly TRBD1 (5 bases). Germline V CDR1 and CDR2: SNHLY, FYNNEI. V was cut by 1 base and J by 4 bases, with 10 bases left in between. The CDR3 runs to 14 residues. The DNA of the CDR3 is TGTGCCAGCAGTGAAGACGACAGCCTCTATGGCTACACCTTC. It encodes CASSEDDSLYGYTF.

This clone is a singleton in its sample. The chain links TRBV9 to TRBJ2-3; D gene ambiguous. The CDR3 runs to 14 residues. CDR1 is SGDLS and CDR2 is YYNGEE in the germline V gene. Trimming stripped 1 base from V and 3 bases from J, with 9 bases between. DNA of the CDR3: TGTGCCAGCAGCGTAATGGCTTTTACAGATACGCAGTATTTT. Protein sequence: CASSVMAFTDTQYF.

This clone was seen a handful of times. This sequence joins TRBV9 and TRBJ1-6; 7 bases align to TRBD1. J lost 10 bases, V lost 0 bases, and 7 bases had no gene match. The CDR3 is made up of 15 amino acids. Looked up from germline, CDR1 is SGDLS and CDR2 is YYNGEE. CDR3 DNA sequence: TGTGCCAGCAGCGTAGCTCGACAGGGCCGATCACCCCTCCACTTT. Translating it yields CASSVARQGRSPLHF.

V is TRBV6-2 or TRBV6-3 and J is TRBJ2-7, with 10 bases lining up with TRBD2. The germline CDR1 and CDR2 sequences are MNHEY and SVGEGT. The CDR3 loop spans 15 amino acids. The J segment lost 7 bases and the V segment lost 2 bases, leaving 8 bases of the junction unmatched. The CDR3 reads CASSYHNSGRLEQYF. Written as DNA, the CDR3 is TGTGCCAGCAGTTACCATAATAGCGGGAGGCTTGAGCAGTACTTC.

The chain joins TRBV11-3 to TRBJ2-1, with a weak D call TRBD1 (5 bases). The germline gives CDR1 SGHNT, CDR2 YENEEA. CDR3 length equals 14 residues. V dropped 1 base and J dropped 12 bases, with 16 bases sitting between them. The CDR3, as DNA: TGTGCCAGCAGCTTAGGAAGGGGCACGTTTAGGCAGTTCTTC. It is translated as CASSLGRGTFRQFF.

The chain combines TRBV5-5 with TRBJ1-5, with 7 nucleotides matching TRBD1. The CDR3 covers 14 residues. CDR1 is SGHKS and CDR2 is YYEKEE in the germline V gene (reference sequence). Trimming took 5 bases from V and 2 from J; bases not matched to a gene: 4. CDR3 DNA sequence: TGTGCCAGCAGACGTACAGGGGGCAATCAGCCCCAGCATTTT. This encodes CASRRTGGNQPQHF.

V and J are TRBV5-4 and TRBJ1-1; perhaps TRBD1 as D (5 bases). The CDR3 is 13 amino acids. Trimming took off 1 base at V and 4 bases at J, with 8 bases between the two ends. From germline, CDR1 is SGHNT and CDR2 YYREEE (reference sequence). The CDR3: CASSLMGGTEAFF. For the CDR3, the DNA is TGTGCCAGCAGCTTGATGGGGGGCACTGAAGCTTTCTTT.

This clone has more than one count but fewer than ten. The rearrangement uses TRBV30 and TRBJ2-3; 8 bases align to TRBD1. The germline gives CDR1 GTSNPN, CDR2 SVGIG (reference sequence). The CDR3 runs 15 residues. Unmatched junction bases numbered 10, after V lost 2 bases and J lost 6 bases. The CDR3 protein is CAWSMRTGSLDTQYF. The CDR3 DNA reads TGTGCCTGGAGTATGAGGACAGGGTCTTTGGATACGCAGTATTTT. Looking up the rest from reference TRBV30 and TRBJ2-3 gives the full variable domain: SQTIHQWPATLVQPVGSPLSLECTVEGTSNPNLYWYRQAAGRGLQLLFYSVGIGQISSEVPQNLSASRPQDRQFILSSKKLLLSDSGFYLCAWSMRTGSLDTQYFGPGTRLTVL.

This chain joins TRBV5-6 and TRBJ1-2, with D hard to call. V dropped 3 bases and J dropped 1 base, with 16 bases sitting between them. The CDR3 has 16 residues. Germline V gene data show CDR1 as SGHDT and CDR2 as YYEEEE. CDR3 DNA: TGTGCCAGCAGCTCCCTCTCTGGGCAGGATAACTATGGCTACACCTTC. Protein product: CASSSLSGQDNYGYTF.

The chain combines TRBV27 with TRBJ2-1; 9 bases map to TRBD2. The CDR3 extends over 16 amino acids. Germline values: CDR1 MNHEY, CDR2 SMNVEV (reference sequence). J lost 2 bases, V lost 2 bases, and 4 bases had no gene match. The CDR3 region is CASSLMASGTYNEQFF. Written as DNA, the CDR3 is TGTGCCAGCAGTTTAATGGCTAGCGGGACCTACAATGAGCAGTTCTTC.

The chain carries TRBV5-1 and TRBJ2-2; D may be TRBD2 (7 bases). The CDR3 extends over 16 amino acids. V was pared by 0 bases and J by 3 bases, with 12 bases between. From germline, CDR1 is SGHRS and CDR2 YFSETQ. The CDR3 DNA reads TGCGCCAGCAGCTTGGTGCGGGGGCGACACACCGGGGAGCTGTTTTTT. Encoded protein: CASSLVRGRHTGELFF.

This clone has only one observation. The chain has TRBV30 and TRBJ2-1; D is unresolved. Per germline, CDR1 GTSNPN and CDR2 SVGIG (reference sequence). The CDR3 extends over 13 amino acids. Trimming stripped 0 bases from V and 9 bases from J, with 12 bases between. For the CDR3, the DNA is TGTGCCTGGAGTGTACCTCCCGTCGGTGAGCAGTTCTTC. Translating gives CAWSVPPVGEQFF.

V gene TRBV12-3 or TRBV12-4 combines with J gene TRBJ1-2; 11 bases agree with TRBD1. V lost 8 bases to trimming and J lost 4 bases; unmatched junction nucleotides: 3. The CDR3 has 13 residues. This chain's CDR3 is CASGQGASYGYTF. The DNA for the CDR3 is TGTGCCAGCGGACAGGGGGCGTCCTATGGCTACACCTTC.

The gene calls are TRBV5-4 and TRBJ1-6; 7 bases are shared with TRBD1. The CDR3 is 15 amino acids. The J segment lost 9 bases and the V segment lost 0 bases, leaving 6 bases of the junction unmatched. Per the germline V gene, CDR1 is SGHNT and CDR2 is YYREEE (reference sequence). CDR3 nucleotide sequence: TGTGCCAGCAGCTTGGGCAGGGGGTTCGGTTCACCCCTCCACTTT. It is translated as CASSLGRGFGSPLHF.

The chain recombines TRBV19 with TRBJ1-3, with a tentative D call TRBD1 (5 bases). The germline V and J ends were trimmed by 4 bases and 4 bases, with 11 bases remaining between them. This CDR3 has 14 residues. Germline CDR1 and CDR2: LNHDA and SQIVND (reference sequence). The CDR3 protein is CASSRAGVGNTIYF. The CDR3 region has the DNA TGTGCCAGTAGTAGAGCGGGGGTCGGAAACACCATATATTTT.